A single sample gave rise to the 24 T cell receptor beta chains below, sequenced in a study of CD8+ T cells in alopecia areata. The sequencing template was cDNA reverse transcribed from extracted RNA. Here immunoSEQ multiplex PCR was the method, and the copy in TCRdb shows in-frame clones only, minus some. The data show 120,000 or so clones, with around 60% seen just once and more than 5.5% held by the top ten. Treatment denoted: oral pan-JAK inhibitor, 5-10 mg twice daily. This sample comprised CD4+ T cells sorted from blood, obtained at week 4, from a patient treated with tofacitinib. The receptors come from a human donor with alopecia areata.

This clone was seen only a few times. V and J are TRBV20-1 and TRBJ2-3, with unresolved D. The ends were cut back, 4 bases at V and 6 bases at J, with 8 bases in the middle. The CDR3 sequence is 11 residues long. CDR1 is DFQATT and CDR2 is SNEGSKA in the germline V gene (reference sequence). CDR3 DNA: TGCAGTGCTACCCCGAAGGATACGCAGTATTTT. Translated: CSATPKDTQYF.

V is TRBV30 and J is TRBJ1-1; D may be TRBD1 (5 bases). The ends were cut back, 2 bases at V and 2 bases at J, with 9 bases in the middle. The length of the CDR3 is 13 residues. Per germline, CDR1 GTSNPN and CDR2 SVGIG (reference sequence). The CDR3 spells CAWSQGSNTEAFF. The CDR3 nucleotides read TGTGCCTGGAGTCAGGGAAGTAACACTGAAGCTTTCTTT.

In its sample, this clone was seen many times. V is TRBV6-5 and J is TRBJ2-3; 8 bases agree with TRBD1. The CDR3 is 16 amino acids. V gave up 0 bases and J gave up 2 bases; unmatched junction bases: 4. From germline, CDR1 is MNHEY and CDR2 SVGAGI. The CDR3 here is CASSYSAGGFTDTQYF. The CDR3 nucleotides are TGTGCCAGCAGTTACTCGGCAGGGGGCTTCACAGATACGCAGTATTTT.

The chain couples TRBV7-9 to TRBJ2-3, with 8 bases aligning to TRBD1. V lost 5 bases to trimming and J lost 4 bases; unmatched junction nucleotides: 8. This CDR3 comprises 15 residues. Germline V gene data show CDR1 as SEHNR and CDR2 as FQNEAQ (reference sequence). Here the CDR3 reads CASSLGQGSADTQYF. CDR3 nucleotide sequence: TGTGCCAGCAGCCTCGGACAGGGTTCGGCAGATACGCAGTATTTT.

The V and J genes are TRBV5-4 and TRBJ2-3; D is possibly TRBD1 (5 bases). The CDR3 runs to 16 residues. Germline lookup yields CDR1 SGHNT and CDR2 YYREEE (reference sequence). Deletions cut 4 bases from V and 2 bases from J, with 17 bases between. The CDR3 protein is CASSVGQSQITDTQYF. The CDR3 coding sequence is TGTGCCAGCAGCGTGGGGCAAAGCCAGATCACAGATACGCAGTATTTT. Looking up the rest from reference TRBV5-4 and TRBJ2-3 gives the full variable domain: ETGVTQSPTHLIKTRGQQVTLRCSSQSGHNTVSWYQQALGQGPQFIFQYYREEENGRGNFPPRFSGLQFPNYSSELNVNALELDDSALYLCASSVGQSQITDTQYFGPGTRLTVL.

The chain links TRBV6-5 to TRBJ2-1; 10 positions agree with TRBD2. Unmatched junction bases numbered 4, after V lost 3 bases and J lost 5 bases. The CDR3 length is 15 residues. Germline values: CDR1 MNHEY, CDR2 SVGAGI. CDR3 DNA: TGTGCCAGCAGTTATCTAGCGGGGGCAAACAATGAGCAGTTCTTC. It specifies CASSYLAGANNEQFF.

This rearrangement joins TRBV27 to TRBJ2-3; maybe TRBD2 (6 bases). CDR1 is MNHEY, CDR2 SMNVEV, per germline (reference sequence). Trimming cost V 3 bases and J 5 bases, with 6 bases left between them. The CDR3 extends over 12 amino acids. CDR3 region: CASSLEGDTQYF. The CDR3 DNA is TGTGCCAGCAGTTTGGAGGGAGATACGCAGTATTTT.

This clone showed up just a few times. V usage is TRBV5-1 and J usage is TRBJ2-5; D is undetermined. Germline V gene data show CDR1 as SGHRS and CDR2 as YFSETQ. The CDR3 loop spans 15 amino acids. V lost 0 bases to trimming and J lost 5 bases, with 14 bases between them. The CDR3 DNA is TGCGCCAGCAGCTTGGCCGCGGTCCAAGGGGAGACCCAGTACTTC. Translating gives CASSLAAVQGETQYF. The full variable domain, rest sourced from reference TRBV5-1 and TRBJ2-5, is KAGVTQTPRYLIKTRGQQVTLSCSPISGHRSVSWYQQTPGQGLQFLFEYFSETQRNKGNFPGRFSGRQFSNSRSEMNVSTLELGDSALYLCASSLAAVQGETQYFGPGTRLLVL.

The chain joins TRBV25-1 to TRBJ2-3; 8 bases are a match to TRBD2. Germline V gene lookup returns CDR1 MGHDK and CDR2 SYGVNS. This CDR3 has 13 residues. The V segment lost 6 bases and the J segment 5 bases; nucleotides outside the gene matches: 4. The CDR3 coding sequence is TGTGCCAGCAGCCCGCGGGGGGTAGATACGCAGTATTTT. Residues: CASSPRGVDTQYF.

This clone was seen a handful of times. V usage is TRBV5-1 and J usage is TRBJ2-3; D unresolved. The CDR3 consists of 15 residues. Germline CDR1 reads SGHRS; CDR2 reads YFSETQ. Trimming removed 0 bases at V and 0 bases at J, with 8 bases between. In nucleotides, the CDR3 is TGCGCCAGCAGCTTGGAACCCGGCAGCACAGATACGCAGTATTTT. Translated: CASSLEPGSTDTQYF.

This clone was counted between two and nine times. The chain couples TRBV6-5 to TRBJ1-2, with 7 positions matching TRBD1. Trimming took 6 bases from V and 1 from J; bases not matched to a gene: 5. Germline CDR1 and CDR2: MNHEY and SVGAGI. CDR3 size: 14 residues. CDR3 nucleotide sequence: TGTGCCAGCAGGTTGACAGGGTTTAACTATGGCTACACCTTC. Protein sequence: CASRLTGFNYGYTF.

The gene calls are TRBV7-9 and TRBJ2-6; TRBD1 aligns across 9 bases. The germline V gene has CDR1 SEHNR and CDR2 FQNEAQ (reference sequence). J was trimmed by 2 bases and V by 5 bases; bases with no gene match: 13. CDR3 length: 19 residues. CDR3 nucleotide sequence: TGTGCCAGCAGCCCGCGGGACAGGGAACACTATCCTGGGGCCAACGTCCTGACTTTC. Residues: CASSPRDREHYPGANVLTF.

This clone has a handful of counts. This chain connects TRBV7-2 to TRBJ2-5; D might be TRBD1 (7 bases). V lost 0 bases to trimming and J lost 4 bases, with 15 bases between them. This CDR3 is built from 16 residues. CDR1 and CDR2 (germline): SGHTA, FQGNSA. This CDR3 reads CASSLAFQGGGETQYF. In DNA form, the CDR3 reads TGTGCCAGCAGCTTAGCGTTCCAGGGGGGTGGAGAGACCCAGTACTTC.

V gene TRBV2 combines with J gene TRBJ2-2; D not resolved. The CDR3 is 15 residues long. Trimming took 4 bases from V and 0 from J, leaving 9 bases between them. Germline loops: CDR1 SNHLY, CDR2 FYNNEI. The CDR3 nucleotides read TGTGCCAGCAGTGGGGCCCTATCGAACACCGGGGAGCTGTTTTTT. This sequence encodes CASSGALSNTGELFF.

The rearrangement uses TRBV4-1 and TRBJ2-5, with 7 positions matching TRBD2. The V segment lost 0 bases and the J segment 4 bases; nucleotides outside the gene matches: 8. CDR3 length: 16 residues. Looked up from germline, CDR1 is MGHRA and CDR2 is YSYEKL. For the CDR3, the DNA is TGCGCCAGCAGCCAAGATCGGGCTAGCGGCCGAGAGACCCAGTACTTC. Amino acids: CASSQDRASGRETQYF.

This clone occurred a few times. The CDR3 loop is CASSLDSVTYEQYF. CDR3 bases: TGTGCCAGCAGCTTGGATAGCGTCACCTACGAGCAGTACTTC. J is TRBJ2-7 and V is TRBV5-5; TRBD2 might be the D (5 bases). Per the germline V gene, CDR1 is SGHKS and CDR2 is YYEKEE (reference sequence). This CDR3 region has 14 residues. Trimming removed 0 bases at V and 2 bases at J, with 9 bases between.

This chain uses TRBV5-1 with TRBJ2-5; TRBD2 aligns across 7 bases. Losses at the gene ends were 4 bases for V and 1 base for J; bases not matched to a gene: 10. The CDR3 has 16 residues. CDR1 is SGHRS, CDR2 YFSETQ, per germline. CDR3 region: CASSPLTSGGQETQYF. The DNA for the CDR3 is TGCGCCAGCAGCCCTCTGACTTCGGGGGGCCAAGAGACCCAGTACTTC.

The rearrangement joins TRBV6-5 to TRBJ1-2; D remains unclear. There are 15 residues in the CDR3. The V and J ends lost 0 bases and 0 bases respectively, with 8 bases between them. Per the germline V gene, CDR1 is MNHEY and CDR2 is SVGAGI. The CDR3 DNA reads TGTGCCAGCAGTTACTCCGCCAGTTCTAACTATGGCTACACCTTC. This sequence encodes CASSYSASSNYGYTF.

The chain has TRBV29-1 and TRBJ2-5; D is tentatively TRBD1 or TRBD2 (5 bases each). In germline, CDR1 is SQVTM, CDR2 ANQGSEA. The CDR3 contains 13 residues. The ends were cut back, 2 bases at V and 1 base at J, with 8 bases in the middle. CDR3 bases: TGCAGCGTTGAAACGGGGACCCAAGAGACCCAGTACTTC. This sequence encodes CSVETGTQETQYF.

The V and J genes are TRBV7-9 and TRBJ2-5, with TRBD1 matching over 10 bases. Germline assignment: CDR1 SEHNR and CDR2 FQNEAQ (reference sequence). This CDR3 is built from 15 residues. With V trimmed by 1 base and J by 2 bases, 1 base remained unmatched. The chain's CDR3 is CASSLGDRGQETQYF. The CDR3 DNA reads TGTGCCAGCAGCTTAGGGGACAGGGGACAAGAGACCCAGTACTTC.

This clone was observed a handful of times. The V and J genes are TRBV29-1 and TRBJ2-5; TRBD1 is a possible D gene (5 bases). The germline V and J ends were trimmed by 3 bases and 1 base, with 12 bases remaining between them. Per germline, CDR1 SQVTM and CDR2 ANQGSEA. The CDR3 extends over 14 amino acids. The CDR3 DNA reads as TGCAGCGTTGATGTCTCAGGGCCCCAAGAGACCCAGTACTTC. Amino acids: CSVDVSGPQETQYF.

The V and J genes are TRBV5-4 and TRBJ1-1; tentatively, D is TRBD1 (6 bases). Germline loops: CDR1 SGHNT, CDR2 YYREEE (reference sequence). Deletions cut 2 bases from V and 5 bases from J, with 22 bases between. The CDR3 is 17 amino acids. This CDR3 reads CASSFMLGGGRGTEAFF. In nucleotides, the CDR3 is TGTGCCAGCAGCTTCATGCTGGGGGGCGGGAGAGGGACTGAAGCTTTCTTT.

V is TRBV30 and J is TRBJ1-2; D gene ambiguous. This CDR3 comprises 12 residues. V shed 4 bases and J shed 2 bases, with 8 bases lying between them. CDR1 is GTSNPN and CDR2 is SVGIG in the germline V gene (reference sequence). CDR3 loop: CAWNSENYGYTF. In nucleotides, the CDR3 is TGTGCCTGGAATAGTGAAAACTATGGCTACACCTTC. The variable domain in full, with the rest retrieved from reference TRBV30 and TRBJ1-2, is SQTIHQWPATLVQPVGSPLSLECTVEGTSNPNLYWYRQAAGRGLQLLFYSVGIGQISSEVPQNLSASRPQDRQFILSSKKLLLSDSGFYLCAWNSENYGYTFGSGTRLTVV.

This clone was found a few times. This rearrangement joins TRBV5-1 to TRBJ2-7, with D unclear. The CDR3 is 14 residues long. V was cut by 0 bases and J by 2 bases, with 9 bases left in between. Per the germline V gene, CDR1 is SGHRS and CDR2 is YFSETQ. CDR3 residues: CASSLVPGTYEQYF. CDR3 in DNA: TGCGCCAGCAGCTTGGTCCCAGGCACCTACGAGCAGTACTTC.